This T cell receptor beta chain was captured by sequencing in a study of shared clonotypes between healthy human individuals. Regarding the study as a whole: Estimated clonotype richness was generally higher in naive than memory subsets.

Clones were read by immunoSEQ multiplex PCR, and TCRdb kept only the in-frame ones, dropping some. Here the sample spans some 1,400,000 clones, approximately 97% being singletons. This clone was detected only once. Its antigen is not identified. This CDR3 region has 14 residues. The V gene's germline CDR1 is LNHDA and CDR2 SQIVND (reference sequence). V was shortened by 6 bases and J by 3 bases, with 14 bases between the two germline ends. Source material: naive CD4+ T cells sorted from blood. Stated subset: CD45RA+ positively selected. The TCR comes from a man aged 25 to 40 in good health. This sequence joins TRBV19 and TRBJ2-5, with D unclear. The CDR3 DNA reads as TGTGCCAGTAGCCCCCGGAGTTGGGAAGAGACCCAGTACTTC. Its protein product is CASSPRSWEETQYF.